This T cell receptor beta chain came from a study of beta chain features in type 1 diabetes. This clone showed up just a few times. Germline V gene lookup returns CDR1 KGHSH and CDR2 LQKENI. V lost 4 bases to trimming and J lost 6 bases, with 14 bases between them. The CDR3 totals 14 residues. Of the isolated RNA, all was reverse transcribed, and so the sequenced material was expressed TCRB transcripts. Some clones are missing from TCRdb's copy, which holds only in-frame ones; the method was immunoSEQ multiplex PCR. The sample includes fewer than 400,000 clones, around 8% of them seen just once. This rearrangement joins TRBV18 to TRBJ2-3; D call uncertain. This receptor was obtained from a woman younger than 35 in good health. Material: central memory CD4+ T cells from blood. The CDR3 sequence: CASSLERRGDTQYF. The CDR3 DNA reads as TGTGCCAGCTCACTCGAACGCCGCGGTGATACGCAGTATTTT.